This is a list of T cell receptor beta chains from one sample in a study of a mutant IDH1 vaccine in newly diagnosed glioma. Data came from immunoSEQ multiplex PCR; TCRdb stores just in-frame clones and leaves some out. The table lists about 50,000 clones, almost 95% of them singletons. The antigens of these receptors remain unknown. This material consisted of PBMCs, taken from a glioma patient whose treatment included an IDH1 peptide vaccine. Receptor source: a man between 45 and 60 years old with glioma. Each CDR3 is given with its conserved first and last residue. D genes are given only for firm matches. Size is stated for part of the rows, as once, few or many counts, or as a class when the clone is expanded.

TRBD1 TRBJ1-3 few TRBV4-1 TGCGCCAGCAGCCAGTACCAGGGGGTTGCTGGAAACACCATATATTTT CASSQYQGVAGNTIYF
. TRBJ1-4 . TRBV5-5 TGTGCCAGCAGCTTGGAGGTATATGAAAAACTGTTTTTT CASSLEVYEKLFF
. TRBJ1-6 . TRBV6-5 TGTGCCAGCAGTTATGACCAGCGACCAACTTCACCCCTCCACTTT CASSYDQRPTSPLHF
. TRBJ2-7 . TRBV5-5 TGTGCCAGCAGCTTTCGGACAGCCGGGTACGAGCAGTACTTC CASSFRTAGYEQYF
. TRBJ2-7 . TRBV11-2 TGTGCCAGCAGCCCTCTAGCTAACAGGTTCGAGCAGTACTTC CASSPLANRFEQYF
TRBD2 TRBJ2-5 . TRBV7-9 TGTGCCAGCAGTTTAGCGGGGGAGCAAGAGACCCAGTACTTC CASSLAGEQETQYF
. TRBJ2-1 . TRBV4-1 TGCGCCAGCAGCCCGAGCGACAATGAGCAGTTCTTC CASSPSDNEQFF
. TRBJ2-2 . TRBV7-9 TGTGCCAGCAGCCGGGACACCGGGGAGCTGTTTTTT CASSRDTGELFF
. TRBJ2-5 . TRBV4-2 TGTGCCAGCAGCCAAGACATTACTAGCCAAAAGACCCAGTACTTC CASSQDITSQKTQYF
TRBD1 TRBJ1-2 . TRBV30 TGTGCCTGGAGTCCCCCGGGCTCTTACAGGGGGGATGGCTACACCTTC CAWSPPGSYRGDGYTF
TRBD2 TRBJ2-2 once TRBV27 TGTGCCAGCAGTTCGGGACTAGCGGGAGCCGGGGAGCTGTTTTTT CASSSGLAGAGELFF
TRBD2 TRBJ2-4 . TRBV11-2 TGTGCCAGCAGCCCTGGGACTAGCGGGGGGCAAAACATTCAGTACTTC CASSPGTSGGQNIQYF
TRBD1 TRBJ2-7 . TRBV6-1 TGTGCCAGCAACCCCGGGACAGGGACCTACGAGCAGTACTTC CASNPGTGTYEQYF
. TRBJ2-2 . TRBV5-1 TGCGCCAGCAGCTTCTTGCCGAACACCGGGGAGCTGTTTTTT CASSFLPNTGELFF
. TRBJ2-7 . TRBV28 TGTGCCAGTCAAGGGCAGCGCTACGAGCAGTACTTC CASQGQRYEQYF
. TRBJ2-7 . TRBV18 TGTGCCAGCTCACCTCAGGGGAGTACTGGGGGTTCCTCCTACGAGCAGTACTTC CASSPQGSTGGSSYEQYF